This TCR beta chain was recorded in a study of cytomegalovirus exposure and HLA in healthy donors. V lost 3 bases and J 7 bases, leaving 16 bases between the germline ends. The germline V gene encodes CDR1 SGHAT and CDR2 FQNNGV. CDR3 size: 14 residues. The PCR used 60 Vbeta and 13 Jbeta primers. Sequencing used immunoSEQ multiplex PCR; TCRdb keeps in-frame clones, though not all of them. The sample shows some 190,000 clones, around four fifths of them seen only once. The gene calls are TRBV11-2 and TRBJ2-7, with D possibly TRBD1 on 6 matching bases. This sequence was found in a woman in her twenties or thirties in good health and CMV-seronegative. Sequenced material: PBMCs. This CDR3 is CASSFPGQFREQYF. The DNA for the CDR3 is TGTGCCAGCAGCTTCCCCGGACAGTTCCGGGAGCAGTACTTC. The full variable domain, rest sourced from reference TRBV11-2 and TRBJ2-7, is EAGVAQSPRYKIIEKRQSVAFWCNPISGHATLYWYQQILGQGPKLLIQFQNNGVVDDSQLPKDRFSAERLKGVDSTLKIQPAKLEDSAVYLCASSFPGQFREQYFGPGTRLTVT.